These 20 T cell receptor beta chains share one sample of origin, sequenced in a study of blood T cells in healthy people across ages. Alongside a J-beta primer mix, a sample-barcoded 5' primer served in a second PCR lasting about 6 to 11 cycles. TCRdb fed the 5' RACE reads into MiXCR, producing one record per CDR3 protein. The sample includes approximately 360,000 distinct CDR3 sequences, roughly half of them seen just once. Sequenced material: blood. Every receptor here comes from a man aged 55 to 70 in good health.

This chain connects TRBV10-3 to TRBJ1-1; D unclear. Germline V lookup: CDR1 ENHRY, CDR2 SYGVKD. The V and J ends lost 4 bases and 1 base respectively, with 13 bases between them. The CDR3 is 15 amino acids. The CDR3 is CAISGGELRNTEAFF. The CDR3 DNA follows: TGTGCCATCAGTGGGGGTGAACTCCGGAACACTGAAGCTTTCTTT.

J is TRBJ2-5 and V is TRBV7-9; 7 bases line up with TRBD2. The CDR3 totals 14 residues. The trim removed 5 bases at V and 3 bases at J, leaving 6 bases unmatched. Germline CDR1 SEHNR, CDR2 FQNEAQ (reference sequence). The CDR3 DNA is TGTGCCAGCAGCAGCTGGACTAGTGAAGAGACCCAGTACTTC. Its protein is CASSSWTSEETQYF.

The rearrangement links TRBV4-2 to TRBJ2-7; D is uncertain. V was shortened by 4 bases and J by 3 bases, with 10 bases between the two germline ends. The CDR3 runs to 13 residues. Germline V gene data show CDR1 as LGHNA and CDR2 as YNFKEQ. CDR3 in DNA: TGTGCCAGCAGCCGGGAACGGAACTACGAGCAGTACTTC. It yields the protein CASSRERNYEQYF.

This clonotype was seen only once. This sequence joins TRBV20-1 and TRBJ1-2, with 7 positions matching TRBD1. Looked up from germline, CDR1 is DFQATT and CDR2 is SNEGSKA (reference sequence). V lost 3 bases and J lost 3; bases outside the gene matches: 4. CDR3 length equals 13 residues. This CDR3 reads CSASPDRDYGYTF. CDR3 DNA: TGCAGTGCTAGCCCCGACAGGGACTATGGCTACACCTTC.

This chain links TRBV20-1 with TRBJ1-5; D uncertain. This CDR3 is built from 14 residues. Trimming stripped 5 bases from V and 4 bases from J, with 15 bases between. The germline V gene has CDR1 DFQATT and CDR2 SNEGSKA (reference sequence). CDR3 bases: TGCAGTGCTCCTGTACAAGGGTTTAATCAGCCCCAGCATTTT. Encoded protein: CSAPVQGFNQPQHF.

The table lists this clonotype with a few counts. CDR3 nucleotide sequence: TGCGCCAGCAGCTTGGATCCAGGCACAGATACGCAGTATTTT. This sequence encodes CASSLDPGTDTQYF. This chain links TRBV5-1 with TRBJ2-3; D not certain. Germline CDR1 and CDR2: SGHRS and YFSETQ. CDR3 length: 14 residues. Trimming cost V 0 bases and J 1 base, with 6 bases left between them.

This clonotype was detected only once. This chain joins TRBV27 and TRBJ1-6; D ambiguous. The V gene lost 6 bases and the J gene lost 9 bases, with 15 bases spanning the gap. The CDR3 sequence is 14 residues long. CDR1 is MNHEY and CDR2 is SMNVEV in the germline V gene (reference sequence). CDR3 sequence: CASREPGEISPLHF. DNA of the CDR3: TGTGCCAGCAGGGAGCCCGGGGAGATTTCACCCCTCCACTTT.

This clonotype was counted once. A much larger clone sits a single nucleotide away, making a read error possible. This chain links TRBV5-1 with TRBJ1-2, with a tentative D call TRBD1 (5 bases). The CDR3 has 14 residues. Trimming pared 2 bases from V and 4 bases from J, leaving 12 bases between. CDR1 and CDR2 (germline): SGHRS, YFSETQ. The CDR3 spells CASSFSIGGYGYTF. CDR3 nucleotide sequence: TGCGCCAGCAGCTTTTCCATTGGGGGCTATGGCTACACCTTC.

This clonotype was seen once. This sequence joins TRBV9 and TRBJ2-4, with TRBD2 matching 7 bases. The better agreement between TRBJ2-7 and the DNA end casts doubt on the J call. Germline values: CDR1 SGDLS, CDR2 YYNGEE. The CDR3 runs to 15 residues. CDR3 in DNA: TGTGCCAGCAGCGTAGACGGCGGGAGTACTTACGAGCAGTACTTC. It encodes CASSVDGGSTYEQYF.

J is TRBJ2-6 and V is TRBV28; D is possibly TRBD2 (6 bases). The germline V and J ends were trimmed by 9 bases and 3 bases, with 9 bases remaining between them. The CDR3 totals 13 residues. Germline V gene lookup returns CDR1 MDHEN and CDR2 SYDVKM. CDR3 sequence (DNA): TGTGCCAGTAGGAGGGATGGGGCCAACGTCCTGACTTTC. It encodes CASRRDGANVLTF.

This clonotype was found a few times. The chain employs TRBV20-1 and TRBJ1-2; D may be TRBD1 (6 bases). The CDR3 extends over 13 amino acids. The germline CDR1 and CDR2 sequences are DFQATT and SNEGSKA (reference sequence). V was clipped by 5 bases and J by 5 bases, with 15 bases between them. The CDR3 reads CSASEGVKYGYTF. The CDR3 DNA follows: TGCAGTGCTTCCGAGGGGGTGAAGTATGGCTACACCTTC.

The chain carries TRBV5-1 and TRBJ2-4; 11 positions agree with TRBD1. The germline CDR1 and CDR2 sequences are SGHRS and YFSETQ. V dropped 2 bases and J dropped 3; count of bases not matched to a gene: 4. There are 16 residues in the CDR3. As DNA, the CDR3 is TGCGCCAGCAGCTTACCGGGACAGGGGGTCAAAAACATTCAGTACTTC. It translates to CASSLPGQGVKNIQYF.

This clonotype was found a few times. The chain has TRBV20-1 and TRBJ2-3, with TRBD2 identical over 8 bases. This CDR3 contains 16 residues. V gave up 0 bases and J gave up 2 bases; unmatched junction bases: 7. The germline V gene has CDR1 DFQATT and CDR2 SNEGSKA (reference sequence). CDR3 loop: CSARDPLADTTDTQYF. Here the CDR3 DNA reads TGCAGTGCTAGAGATCCACTAGCGGACACCACAGATACGCAGTATTTT.

This clonotype was found many times. This chain links TRBV5-1 with TRBJ2-1; 8 bases fit TRBD1. This CDR3 is built from 15 residues. J lost 3 bases, V lost 4 bases, and 6 bases had no gene match. Germline V gives CDR1 SGHRS, CDR2 YFSETQ. The CDR3 DNA reads as TGCGCCAGCAGCGCAGGACAGGGTTTCTACAATGAGCAGTTCTTC. Translating it yields CASSAGQGFYNEQFF.

In regard to this clonotype: This clone may be a read error of a much larger clone one base away. This sequence joins TRBV7-2 and TRBJ2-7; D may be TRBD2 (5 bases). The J call could be wrong; TRBJ2-4 is a better fit for the DNA end. CDR3 length: 14 residues. CDR1 SGHTA and CDR2 FQGNSA come from the germline V gene. Here the CDR3 DNA reads TGTGCCGGCAGCTTAGTTGGAGGAATAAACATTCAGTACTTC. It is translated as CAGSLVGGINIQYF.

With respect to this clonotype: An end of the junction differs from the germline gene, which may be a read error. This chain connects TRBV15 to TRBJ2-3; 7 positions agree with TRBD2. CDR3 length: 13 residues. Germline V gives CDR1 LNHNV, CDR2 YYDKDF (reference sequence). The CDR3 coding sequence is TGTGCCTCCAGGACCCGGGGGGTAGATACGCAGTATTTT. It codes for CASRTRGVDTQYF. Variable domain in full (rest from reference TRBV15 and TRBJ2-3): DAMVIQNPRYQVTQFGKPVTLSCSQTLNHNVMYWYQQKSSQAPKLLFHYYDKDFNNEADTPDNFQSRRPNTSFCFLDIRSPGLGDTAMYLCASRTRGVDTQYFGPGTRLTVL.

This sequence joins TRBV7-9 and TRBJ2-4; D is perhaps TRBD2 (5 bases). The end of the DNA fits TRBJ2-7 better, so the J call may be wrong. Germline V gene sequence: CDR1 SEHNR, CDR2 FQNEAQ (reference sequence). The CDR3 extends over 14 amino acids. The CDR3 bases are TGTGCCAGCAGCGTTCGGTCGGGGTTCTACGAGCAGTACTTC. Residues: CASSVRSGFYEQYF.

CDR3 sequence: CASNGGSGRPLRETQYF. The CDR3 DNA is TGTGCCAGCAATGGTGGTAGCGGGAGGCCTCTGAGAGAGACCCAGTACTTC. The chain employs TRBV2 and TRBJ2-5, with 10 bases identical to TRBD2. CDR3 length: 17 residues. V lost 7 bases, J lost 4 bases, and 15 bases stayed unmatched. Germline V gives CDR1 SNHLY, CDR2 FYNNEI.

The V and J genes are TRBV20-1 and TRBJ2-5, with D perhaps TRBD2 (5 bases). The CDR3 consists of 12 residues. V gave up 6 bases and J gave up 3 bases, with 11 bases separating them. Germline V lookup: CDR1 DFQATT, CDR2 SNEGSKA (reference sequence). The CDR3 bases are TGCAGTGCCACCGACGGGGAAGAGACCCAGTACTTC. It yields the protein CSATDGEETQYF.

V gene TRBV9 combines with J gene TRBJ2-7; 11 bases line up with TRBD2. Per germline, CDR1 SGDLS and CDR2 YYNGEE. There are 15 residues in the CDR3. V dropped 4 bases and J dropped 3; count of bases not matched to a gene: 6. The CDR3 DNA sequence: TGTGCCAGCAGCAACACTAGCGGGAGCCGCTACGAGCAGTACTTC. Translating gives CASSNTSGSRYEQYF.